The text below deals with one T cell receptor (beta chain). Its specificity is unknown. This sample is drawn from a study of T cell responses to AZD1222 COVID-19 vaccine. Repertoires were generated with immunoSEQ multiplex PCR, while TCRdb's copy carries only in-frame clones and drops some. The sample consists of 70,000 to 95,000 clones, under 90% of them appearing once. Study-level findings and limits: A reported finding is that nearly half of spike-specific TCRs target unmutated variant regions.

The source material was peripheral blood, sampled on day 0 of MenACWY control vaccination. The sequence came from an adult in good health.

The CDR3 DNA is TGTGCCAGCAGCCAAGATTGGAGGGGTAGAGGCTACGGCTACACCTTC. Translation gives CASSQDWRGRGYGYTF. The chain couples TRBV3-1 (or the pseudogene TRBV3-2) to TRBJ1-2, with D maybe TRBD1 (5 bases). Germline-derived CDR1 and CDR2 are LGHDT and YNNKEL (reference sequence). Trimming removed 0 bases from V and 8 bases from J, with 19 bases in between. This CDR3 contains 16 residues.